This T cell receptor (beta chain) comes out of a study of T cell clonality in common variable immunodeficiency. Notes on the study in general: Fewer deletions and N-nucleotide insertions were reportedly seen in common variable immunodeficiency TCR beta sequences.

Caucasian heritage predominated among both patients and controls. CVID subjects had received replacement immunoglobulin for at least one year. This clone was observed many times. Its antigen is not identified. The read terminates 3 residues ahead of where the CDR3 ends, so the germline J gene completes it. CVID and control samples used equivalent genomic DNA input. This table comes from immunoSEQ multiplex PCR, and its TCRdb copy is limited to in-frame clones, with some not included. The sample presents roughly 29,000 clones, none singletons. The CDR3 length is 15 residues. V lost 1 base, J lost 0 bases, and 7 bases lay in between. CDR1 is SGHAT, CDR2 FQNNGV, per germline.

The TCR was taken from a human donor with common variable immunodeficiency. Sequenced material: peripheral blood mononuclear cells. The chain uses TRBV11-2 and TRBJ2-4, with no clear D. Here the CDR3 reads CASSLGQIAKNIQYF. The CDR3 DNA, read in part, is TGTGCCAGCAGCTTAGGGCAGATAGCCAAAAACATT.